These 20 T cell receptor beta chains came from one sample sequenced in a study of CD8+ T cells in alopecia areata. TCR sequencing used cDNA made by reverse transcription of extracted RNA. Some clones are missing from TCRdb's copy, which holds only in-frame ones; the method was immunoSEQ multiplex PCR. The table shows around 290,000 clones, with 55% to 70% occurring only once. Treatment given: oral pan-JAK inhibitor, 5-10 mg twice daily. Source: CD4+ T cells sorted from blood, taken at week 24, from a patient treated with tofacitinib. The source is a human donor with alopecia areata.

The chain carries TRBV29-1 and TRBJ2-1, with D uncertain. Germline V gene data show CDR1 as SQVTM and CDR2 as ANQGSEA. This CDR3 has 10 amino acids. V was cut by 4 bases and J by 5 bases, with 3 bases left in between. The CDR3 DNA reads as TGCAGCGTTGTCCACAATGAGCAGTTCTTC. This codes for CSVVHNEQFF.

This clone was seen a handful of times. The chain recombines TRBV5-1 with TRBJ2-1; perhaps TRBD1 as D (5 bases). Germline V gene sequence: CDR1 SGHRS, CDR2 YFSETQ. The CDR3 runs 15 residues. V dropped 4 bases and J dropped 0 bases, with 11 bases sitting between them. CDR3 DNA sequence: TGCGCCAGCAGCCAACAGGAGTTCTCCTACAATGAGCAGTTCTTC. Translating it yields CASSQQEFSYNEQFF.

There are a few counts of this clone. The chain carries TRBV29-1 and TRBJ1-2, with a weak D call TRBD1 (6 bases). Trimming took off 2 bases at V and 2 bases at J, with 18 bases between the two ends. CDR3 length: 16 residues. Germline CDR1 and CDR2: SQVTM and ANQGSEA. The CDR3 DNA reads TGCAGCGTTGAACGCGACGGGGGGCCGGCCAACTATGGCTACACCTTC. It encodes CSVERDGGPANYGYTF.

The chain has TRBV13 and TRBJ2-5, with a possible D match to TRBD1 (5 bases). This CDR3 contains 13 residues. Trimming shortened V by 7 bases and J by 2 bases, and 11 bases separated the two germline ends. Germline loops: CDR1 PRHDT, CDR2 FYEKMQ (reference sequence). In nucleotides, the CDR3 is TGTGCCAGCACCCCAGGGCATCAAGAGACCCAGTACTTC. Translated: CASTPGHQETQYF.

This clone has only a few counts. CDR3 in amino acids: CATSEERGLGSPLHF. The CDR3 DNA is TGTGCCACCAGCGAGGAGAGGGGGCTTGGTTCACCCCTCCACTTT. The rearrangement joins TRBV10-3 to TRBJ1-6; TRBD1 matches at 7 bases. Looked up from germline, CDR1 is ENHRY and CDR2 is SYGVKD. The CDR3 consists of 15 residues. The junction had 15 bases not matched to a gene; V was cut back by 10 bases and J by 9 bases.

The chain employs TRBV18 and TRBJ2-4, with a weak D call TRBD1 (5 bases). Trimming removed 4 bases from V and 0 bases from J, with 10 bases in between. Germline V CDR1 and CDR2: KGHSH, LQKENI. This CDR3 contains 15 residues. CDR3 coding DNA: TGTGCCAGCTCACTCAGGGTTCAAGCCAAAAACATTCAGTACTTC. As protein: CASSLRVQAKNIQYF.

Only a few counts were recorded for this clone. In DNA, the CDR3 is TGTGCCAGCAGTTTGCTCACTAGCGACCAAGAGACCCAGTACTTC. This translates into CASSLLTSDQETQYF. The V and J genes are TRBV28 and TRBJ2-5; 7 nucleotides align to TRBD2. CDR3 length equals 15 residues. Germline trimming cut 3 bases from V and 0 bases from J; bases unmatched to any gene: 4. Germline V lookup: CDR1 MDHEN, CDR2 SYDVKM.

The chain employs TRBV30 and TRBJ1-6; maybe TRBD1 (5 bases). Trimming took off 2 bases at V and 5 bases at J, with 10 bases between the two ends. The CDR3 contains 14 residues. CDR1 and CDR2 (germline): GTSNPN, SVGIG (reference sequence). As DNA, the CDR3 is TGTGCCTGGAGTTCGGGACGGAATAATTCACCCCTCCACTTT. The encoded protein is CAWSSGRNNSPLHF.

As for this clone: Different DNA sequences within this sample yield the same CDR3. CDR3 in DNA: TGCGCCAGCAGCTTGGACAGGGTGAATTCACCCCTCCACTTT. This translates into CASSLDRVNSPLHF. The chain couples TRBV5-1 to TRBJ1-6, with a possible D match to TRBD1 (6 bases). Germline values: CDR1 SGHRS, CDR2 YFSETQ. The V gene lost 0 bases and the J gene lost 7 bases, with 8 bases spanning the gap. The CDR3 covers 14 residues.

This clone was found once. The rearrangement links TRBV5-1 to TRBJ2-5; weak D call: TRBD2 (6 bases). The V end lost 4 bases, the J end lost 1 base, and 14 bases lay between the germline ends. The CDR3 consists of 15 residues. The germline gives CDR1 SGHRS, CDR2 YFSETQ. The CDR3 here is CASSDRLGSQETQYF. CDR3 in DNA: TGCGCCAGCAGCGACAGACTAGGTAGCCAAGAGACCCAGTACTTC. The full variable domain, completed using reference TRBV5-1 and TRBJ2-5, is KAGVTQTPRYLIKTRGQQVTLSCSPISGHRSVSWYQQTPGQGLQFLFEYFSETQRNKGNFPGRFSGRQFSNSRSEMNVSTLELGDSALYLCASSDRLGSQETQYFGPGTRLLVL.

The rearrangement uses TRBV30 and TRBJ1-2, with D unresolved. Deletions cut 4 bases from V and 4 bases from J, with 16 bases between. CDR3 length: 14 amino acids. Germline CDR1 is GTSNPN and CDR2 is SVGIG (reference sequence). The CDR3 sequence is CAWTLEGWGYGYTF. Written as DNA, the CDR3 is TGTGCCTGGACCCTGGAGGGTTGGGGCTATGGCTACACCTTC.

This sequence joins TRBV5-1 and TRBJ2-5, with 10 bases aligning to TRBD2. The CDR3 length is 16 residues. Trimming took 3 bases from V and 3 from J; bases not matched to a gene: 8. Looked up from germline, CDR1 is SGHRS and CDR2 is YFSETQ. In nucleotides, the CDR3 is TGCGCCAGCAGCTCGGGCCGGCTAGCGGGGGAAGAGACCCAGTACTTC. Translation: CASSSGRLAGEETQYF.

V usage is TRBV7-2 and J usage is TRBJ1-2; no clear D gene. Germline V lookup: CDR1 SGHTA, CDR2 FQGNSA. The CDR3 covers 15 residues. Trimming removed 1 base at V and 4 bases at J, with 13 bases between. CDR3 sequence: CASSLGLGRTYGYTF. The CDR3 nucleotides are TGTGCCAGCAGCTTAGGTCTTGGGCGGACCTATGGCTACACCTTC. Filled out from reference TRBV7-2 and TRBJ1-2, the complete variable domain reads GAGVSQSPSNKVTEKGKDVELRCDPISGHTALYWYRQSLGQGLEFLIYFQGNSAPDKSGLPSDRFSAERTGGSVSTLTIQRTQQEDSAVYLCASSLGLGRTYGYTFGSGTRLTVV.

The gene calls are TRBV28 and TRBJ1-3; the D gene is possibly TRBD1 (5 bases). CDR3 length: 15 amino acids. Deletions cut 5 bases from V and 0 bases from J, with 11 bases between. Germline V gene lookup returns CDR1 MDHEN and CDR2 SYDVKM. CDR3 sequence reads: CASSVGVSSGNTIYF. The DNA of the CDR3 is TGTGCCAGCAGTGTAGGGGTCAGCTCTGGAAACACCATATATTTT.

The rearrangement uses TRBV25-1 and TRBJ2-7; no clear D. Trimming took 2 bases from V and 11 from J, leaving 16 bases between them. Per germline, CDR1 MGHDK and CDR2 SYGVNS. The CDR3 totals 13 residues. The CDR3 loop reads CASSERVMGKEYF. CDR3 nucleotides: TGTGCCAGCAGTGAACGGGTAATGGGGAAGGAGTACTTC.

The V gene is TRBV30, the J gene TRBJ1-2; D ambiguous. The CDR3 loop spans 11 amino acids. V lost 0 bases to trimming and J lost 4 bases, with 3 bases between them. In germline, CDR1 is GTSNPN, CDR2 SVGIG (reference sequence). CDR3 amino acids: CAWSVLYGYTF. CDR3 DNA sequence: TGTGCCTGGAGTGTACTCTATGGCTACACCTTC.

This clone was detected ten times or more. The V gene is TRBV28, the J gene TRBJ2-7; unclear D gene. The V gene's germline CDR1 is MDHEN and CDR2 SYDVKM. This CDR3 region has 11 residues. The V and J ends lost 5 bases and 6 bases respectively, with 8 bases between them. The CDR3 spells CASSTLSEQYF. CDR3 DNA sequence: TGTGCCAGCAGTACTCTAAGCGAGCAGTACTTC. The variable domain in full, completed from reference TRBV28 and TRBJ2-7, reads DVKVTQSSRYLVKRTGEKVFLECVQDMDHENMFWYRQDPGLGLRLIYFSYDVKMKEKGDIPEGYSVSREKKERFSLILESASTNQTSMYLCASSTLSEQYFGPGTRLTVT.

This chain links TRBV7-3 with TRBJ2-3; a weak D match, TRBD1 (6 bases). Trimming stripped 5 bases from V and 2 bases from J, with 11 bases between. CDR1 and CDR2 from the germline V gene are SGHTA and FQGTGA. The CDR3 spans 14 residues. The CDR3 protein is CASSPDRTTDTQYF. In DNA, the CDR3 is TGTGCCAGCAGCCCCGACAGGACCACAGATACGCAGTATTTT.

V and J are TRBV15 and TRBJ2-5; D is possibly TRBD1 (6 bases). Germline V gene sequence: CDR1 LNHNV, CDR2 YYDKDF (reference sequence). V was trimmed by 0 bases and J by 6 bases, leaving 20 bases between them. The CDR3 is 17 residues long. The CDR3 DNA follows: TGTGCCACCAGCAGAGATGGTGGGGGCCCAAGAATTAAGACCCAGTACTTC. Residues: CATSRDGGGPRIKTQYF.

The CDR3: CASSLRPRGNTDTQYF. The CDR3 DNA reads TGTGCCAGCAGCTTACGTCCTAGAGGTAACACAGATACGCAGTATTTT. This rearrangement joins TRBV7-9 to TRBJ2-3; D gene uncertain. Germline lookup yields CDR1 SEHNR and CDR2 FQNEAQ (reference sequence). Trimming shortened V by 2 bases and J by 2 bases, and 14 bases separated the two germline ends. The CDR3 consists of 16 residues.